This passage covers 27 T cell receptor beta chains from one sample sequenced in a study of blood T cell repertoires in COVID-19. Assay used: immunoSEQ multiplex PCR; TCRdb lists only in-frame clones, some missing. The sample contains 250,000 to 350,000 clones, around nine tenths of which appear only once. Sequencing input: peripheral blood. These receptors all stem from a woman aged 25 to 39 with COVID-19, enrolled during active disease.

The V gene is TRBV30, the J gene TRBJ1-3; D is perhaps TRBD1 (6 bases). Germline CDR1 reads GTSNPN; CDR2 reads SVGIG (reference sequence). The CDR3 is made up of 16 amino acids. V gave up 3 bases and J gave up 2 bases, with 17 bases separating them. The CDR3 nucleotides are TGTGCCTGGAGCGGTGGACAGTTCGGGGCTGGAAACACCATATATTTT. Encoded protein: CAWSGGQFGAGNTIYF.

Points on this clone: Other nucleotide sequences in the sample specify the same CDR3. The V call is TRBV6-5, the J call TRBJ2-7; 10 bases fit TRBD2. This CDR3 region has 15 residues. The J segment lost 4 bases and the V segment lost 0 bases, leaving 3 bases of the junction unmatched. From germline, CDR1 is MNHEY and CDR2 SVGAGI. The CDR3 region is CASSYSSSGSYEQYF. Here the CDR3 DNA reads TGTGCCAGCAGTTACTCGTCTAGCGGGAGTTACGAGCAGTACTTC.

The V and J genes are TRBV28 and TRBJ2-4; perhaps TRBD1 as D (6 bases). Germline-derived CDR1 and CDR2 are MDHEN and SYDVKM. Trimming cost V 4 bases and J 0 bases, with 19 bases left between them. This CDR3 has 18 amino acids. The CDR3 reads CASSSGAPPRLAKNIQYF. CDR3 nucleotide sequence: TGTGCCAGCAGTTCAGGGGCCCCACCGAGGTTAGCCAAAAACATTCAGTACTTC.

The chain carries TRBV5-1 and TRBJ1-1; 7 bases agree with TRBD1. The junction had 9 bases not matched to a gene; V was cut back by 6 bases and J by 1 base. There are 15 residues in the CDR3. Germline values: CDR1 SGHRS, CDR2 YFSETQ. CDR3 nucleotide sequence: TGCGCCAGCACCCCGAGGGACAGATCGAACACTGAAGCTTTCTTT. Translation gives CASTPRDRSNTEAFF.

V is TRBV6-4 and J is TRBJ2-3, with 8 bases that match TRBD2. V shed 0 bases, J shed 3 bases, and the junction held 5 bases outside the gene matches. This CDR3 contains 16 residues. Per the germline V gene, CDR1 is MRHNA and CDR2 is SNTAGT. DNA for the CDR3: TGTGCCAGCAGTGACTCAAGCGGGAGAGGGACAGATACGCAGTATTTT. It yields the protein CASSDSSGRGTDTQYF.

This clone has only one observation. The chain joins TRBV7-3 to TRBJ2-3; 7 bases are a match to TRBD1. This CDR3 is 15 amino acids long. Unmatched junction bases numbered 5, after V lost 4 bases and J lost 1 base. CDR1 and CDR2 from the germline V gene are SGHTA and FQGTGA. The CDR3, as DNA: TGTGCCAGCAGCTCAGACAGGGCAGGCACAGATACGCAGTATTTT. This gives the protein CASSSDRAGTDTQYF.

This clone was recorded once. The chain joins TRBV6-2 or TRBV6-3 to TRBJ2-3; 8 positions match TRBD2. V shed 5 bases, J shed 2 bases, and the junction held 6 bases outside the gene matches. This CDR3 has 15 residues. The germline V gene has CDR1 MNHEY and CDR2 SVGEGT. CDR3 bases: TGTGCCAGCAGTGGCGGGAGGCCAATCACAGATACGCAGTATTTT. This encodes CASSGGRPITDTQYF.

The genes are TRBV24-1 and TRBJ2-3, with 7 bases that match TRBD2. Germline-derived CDR1 and CDR2 are KGHDR and SFDVKD. This CDR3 has 16 amino acids. V trimming: 4 bases; J trimming: 5 bases; junction bases outside the gene matches: 11. CDR3 coding DNA: TGTGCCACCAGTGACAGCGGGATCGGAGTGGGAGATACGCAGTATTTT. Protein sequence: CATSDSGIGVGDTQYF.

This clone occurred once. The rearrangement links TRBV7-2 to TRBJ1-1; TRBD1 agrees at 7 bases. Germline lookup yields CDR1 SGHTA and CDR2 FQGNSA. V lost 5 bases, J lost 3 bases, and 0 bases stayed unmatched. The CDR3 loop spans 12 amino acids. The CDR3 sequence is CASSQGDTEAFF. CDR3 nucleotides: TGTGCCAGCAGCCAGGGGGACACTGAAGCTTTCTTT.

This chain uses TRBV18 with TRBJ2-7; TRBD1 agrees at 8 bases. Germline CDR1 reads KGHSH; CDR2 reads LQKENI. With V trimmed by 4 bases and J by 5 bases, 7 bases remained unmatched. The CDR3 has 14 residues. CDR3 nucleotide sequence: TGTGCCAGCTCACAGGACAGGGTAACCAACGAGCAGTACTTC. It translates to CASSQDRVTNEQYF.

V usage is TRBV10-3 and J usage is TRBJ1-3; D is perhaps TRBD1 (5 bases). With 7 bases removed from V and 0 bases from J, the gap between germline ends came to 16 bases. Germline loops: CDR1 ENHRY, CDR2 SYGVKD. CDR3 length: 16 residues. The CDR3 DNA follows: TGTGCCATCACACCCGGGACTACGAGCTCTGGAAACACCATATATTTT. This gives the protein CAITPGTTSSGNTIYF.

The table lists this clone with a count of one. The CDR3 spells CASSPRQQYNEQFF. The CDR3 nucleotides are TGTGCCAGCTCACCACGACAGCAGTACAATGAGCAGTTCTTC. The chain recombines TRBV18 with TRBJ2-1; D is possibly TRBD1 (5 bases). The CDR3 is 14 amino acids. V lost 1 base to trimming and J lost 4 bases, with 8 bases between them. Germline V CDR1 and CDR2: KGHSH, LQKENI.

The chain combines TRBV27 with TRBJ2-5; perhaps TRBD2 as D (5 bases). This CDR3 region has 14 residues. Trimming left V 5 bases short and J 7 bases short, with 17 bases between. CDR1 is MNHEY and CDR2 is SMNVEV in the germline V gene (reference sequence). The CDR3: CASSPFRELGTQYF. The DNA for the CDR3 is TGTGCCAGCAGTCCGTTCCGGGAACTGGGGACCCAGTACTTC.

This sequence joins TRBV28 and TRBJ1-1; D is unresolved. CDR3 length: 13 amino acids. CDR1 MDHEN and CDR2 SYDVKM come from the germline V gene. V was clipped by 3 bases and J by 4 bases, with 9 bases between them. In DNA, the CDR3 is TGTGCCAGCAGTTTTGAGGGATCCACTGAAGCTTTCTTT. Amino acids: CASSFEGSTEAFF.

The J gene is TRBJ2-7, the V gene TRBV27, with TRBD2 as a possible D gene (5 bases). The CDR3 is 14 residues long. CDR1 and CDR2 from the germline V gene are MNHEY and SMNVEV (reference sequence). Trimming left V 2 bases short and J 0 bases short, with 8 bases between. The CDR3 DNA sequence: TGTGCCAGCAGTTTAATTGGGAGCTCCTACGAGCAGTACTTC. This sequence encodes CASSLIGSSYEQYF.

The chain has TRBV5-1 and TRBJ2-3; a weak D match, TRBD1 (7 bases). The CDR3 extends over 14 amino acids. The ends were cut back, 0 bases at V and 5 bases at J, with 10 bases in the middle. CDR1 SGHRS and CDR2 YFSETQ come from the germline V gene. This CDR3 is CASSLVQGGDTQYF. CDR3 nucleotide sequence: TGCGCCAGCAGCTTGGTTCAGGGGGGAGATACGCAGTATTTT.

The rearrangement joins TRBV5-6 to TRBJ1-2; D remains unclear. Between the trimmed V and J ends, which lost 2 bases and 6 bases, there was a span of 11 bases. This CDR3 has 13 amino acids. The germline gives CDR1 SGHDT, CDR2 YYEEEE. The CDR3 reads CASSLGGNNGYTF. As DNA, the CDR3 is TGTGCCAGCAGCTTAGGAGGGAACAATGGCTACACCTTC.

The CDR3: CASSQDFRLAGGGYEQYF. The CDR3 DNA reads TGTGCCAGCAGCCAAGATTTTCGGCTAGCGGGAGGGGGTTACGAGCAGTACTTC. The V and J genes are TRBV3-1 (or the pseudogene TRBV3-2) and TRBJ2-7, with 12 bases matching TRBD2. The CDR3 sequence is 18 residues long. Germline V gene lookup returns CDR1 LGHDT and CDR2 YNNKEL (reference sequence). The trim removed 0 bases at V and 4 bases at J, leaving 10 bases unmatched.

The chain links TRBV5-5 to TRBJ2-7; D remains ambiguous. CDR3 size: 13 residues. Trimming took off 0 bases at V and 5 bases at J, with 9 bases between the two ends. Germline V lookup: CDR1 SGHKS, CDR2 YYEKEE (reference sequence). CDR3 in DNA: TGTGCCAGCAGCTTGGTTCCCCGAGACGAGCAGTACTTC. Its translation is CASSLVPRDEQYF.

The chain joins TRBV5-5 to TRBJ1-3; D is ambiguous. This CDR3 contains 13 residues. Germline CDR1 reads SGHKS; CDR2 reads YYEKEE (reference sequence). The V and J ends lost 6 bases and 3 bases respectively, with 10 bases between them. Here the CDR3 reads CASILGFGNTIYF. For the CDR3, the DNA is TGTGCCAGCATCCTCGGGTTTGGAAACACCATATATTTT.

This clone has only one observation. V and J are TRBV18 and TRBJ2-7, with TRBD2 as a possible D gene (6 bases). CDR1 is KGHSH, CDR2 LQKENI, per germline. The CDR3 has 15 residues. V dropped 1 base and J dropped 2 bases, with 12 bases sitting between them. CDR3 sequence: CASSPLSGGTYEQYF. DNA of the CDR3: TGTGCCAGCTCACCACTTTCTGGGGGGACCTACGAGCAGTACTTC.

V and J are TRBV6-5 and TRBJ2-1; 10 nucleotides match TRBD2. CDR1 and CDR2 from the germline V gene are MNHEY and SVGAGI. V trimming: 7 bases; J trimming: 7 bases; junction bases outside the gene matches: 7. CDR3 size: 14 residues. The CDR3, as DNA: TGTGCCAGCAAGAAAGATAGCGGGAGGAATGAGCAGTTCTTC. Amino acids: CASKKDSGRNEQFF.

The chain carries TRBV11-2 and TRBJ1-1, with D possibly TRBD1 on 5 matching bases. This CDR3 comprises 15 residues. The germline V gene has CDR1 SGHAT and CDR2 FQNNGV. Between the trimmed V and J ends, which lost 5 bases and 1 base, there was a span of 14 bases. The CDR3 region has the DNA TGTGCCAGCAGCCTCCCGGGGGTTGGGAACACTGAAGCTTTCTTT. This translates into CASSLPGVGNTEAFF.

The chain carries TRBV28 and TRBJ1-1; D is possibly TRBD1 (5 bases). This CDR3 has 12 amino acids. Between the trimmed V and J ends, which lost 6 bases and 6 bases, there was a span of 11 bases. In germline, CDR1 is MDHEN, CDR2 SYDVKM. The DNA of the CDR3 is TGTGCCAGCAGCGATGACAGCGCTGAAGCTTTCTTT. It is translated as CASSDDSAEAFF.

The J gene is TRBJ2-1, the V gene TRBV6-6, with 13 bases fitting TRBD2. The J segment lost 6 bases and the V segment lost 5 bases, leaving 7 bases of the junction unmatched. The CDR3 is 16 residues long. CDR1 and CDR2 (germline): MNHNY, SVGAGI (reference sequence). CDR3 bases: TGTGCCAGCAGTCCCCGACTAGCGGGAGGCTCCAATGAGCAGTTCTTC. Its translation: CASSPRLAGGSNEQFF.

The genes are TRBV19 and TRBJ1-1; 7 nucleotides match TRBD1. V lost 4 bases, J lost 3 bases, and 11 bases stayed unmatched. Germline values: CDR1 LNHDA, CDR2 SQIVND (reference sequence). The CDR3 has 16 amino acids. The CDR3 DNA sequence: TGTGCCAGTAGTACCCATCCGGGACAGCGGGACACTGAAGCTTTCTTT. This sequence encodes CASSTHPGQRDTEAFF.

The chain has TRBV29-1 and TRBJ1-2; D unresolved. This CDR3 is 14 amino acids long. CDR1 SQVTM and CDR2 ANQGSEA come from the germline V gene. The V end lost 6 bases, the J end lost 0 bases, and 14 bases lay between the germline ends. The CDR3 here is CSVPTHGANYGYTF. As DNA, the CDR3 is TGCAGCGTCCCTACACACGGAGCTAACTATGGCTACACCTTC. Looking up the rest from reference TRBV29-1 and TRBJ1-2 gives the full variable domain: SAVISQKPSRDICQRGTSLTIQCQVDSQVTMMFWYRQQPGQSLTLIATANQGSEATYESGFVIDKFPISRPNLTFSTLTVSNMSPEDSSIYLCSVPTHGANYGYTFGSGTRLTVV.